This is a list of T cell receptor beta chains from one sample in a study of blood T cell repertoires in COVID-19. Libraries were prepared by immunoSEQ multiplex PCR; TCRdb keeps only in-frame clonotypes and omits some of them. Of around 130,000 clones detected, approximately 83% appear once; the ten largest clones hold around 18%. What was sequenced was peripheral blood. These receptors originate from a woman aged 45-59 years who had recovered from COVID-19. Each CDR3 is given with its conserved first and last residue. Each record gives: J gene, clone size, CDR3 length, V gene, D gene, CDR3 DNA, CDR3 protein. D genes are given only for firm matches. Not every row has a clone size; where given, it reads once, few, many or a size class.

j_gene: TRBJ1-5
abundance: -
len: 15
v_gene: TRBV19
d_gene: TRBD1
CDR3nt: TGTGCCAGTAGAGACTTGGGACAGGGAGTCGGTCCCCAGCATTTT
CDR3aa: CASRDLGQGVGPQHF

j_gene: TRBJ2-2
abundance: -
len: 16
v_gene: TRBV6-4
d_gene: -
CDR3nt: TGTGCCAGCAGTGACTCGTTAGCGTCGAACACCGGGGAGCTGTTTTTT
CDR3aa: CASSDSLASNTGELFF

j_gene: TRBJ2-2
abundance: -
len: 15
v_gene: TRBV5-5
d_gene: -
CDR3nt: TGTGCCAGCAGCTTGTGGGGCAGGGTGGCCGGGGAGCTGTTTTTT
CDR3aa: CASSLWGRVAGELFF

j_gene: TRBJ2-1
abundance: -
len: 14
v_gene: TRBV7-3
d_gene: TRBD1
CDR3nt: TGTGCCAGCAGCTTATGGACAGGGGGCGATGAGCAGTTCTTC
CDR3aa: CASSLWTGGDEQFF

j_gene: TRBJ2-1
abundance: -
len: 14
v_gene: TRBV7-2
d_gene: TRBD2
CDR3nt: TGTGCCAGCAGCGTCCGGACTAGCGAGGATGAGCAGTTCTTC
CDR3aa: CASSVRTSEDEQFF

j_gene: TRBJ1-5
abundance: -
len: 13
v_gene: TRBV7-8
d_gene: -
CDR3nt: TGTGCCAGCAGCTCTGGACAGTGGCAGCCCCAGCATTTT
CDR3aa: CASSSGQWQPQHF

j_gene: TRBJ2-1
abundance: -
len: 12
v_gene: TRBV7-9
d_gene: TRBD2
CDR3nt: TGTGCCAGCAGCCTTGGGGCGGGAGGGCGATTCTTC
CDR3aa: CASSLGAGGRFF

j_gene: TRBJ1-1
abundance: -
len: 16
v_gene: TRBV6-5
d_gene: -
CDR3nt: TGTGCCAGCAGTTACTCGAGGACCGGGACACGAGCTGAAGCTTTCTTT
CDR3aa: CASSYSRTGTRAEAFF

j_gene: TRBJ1-1
abundance: -
len: 12
v_gene: TRBV7-9
d_gene: -
CDR3nt: TGTGCCAGCAGCCCGGAGGGATTCGGGGCTTTCTTT
CDR3aa: CASSPEGFGAFF

j_gene: TRBJ2-1
abundance: -
len: 12
v_gene: TRBV24-1
d_gene: TRBD1
CDR3nt: TGTGCCACCGGGGGACAGTTCAATGAGCAGTTCTTC
CDR3aa: CATGGQFNEQFF

j_gene: TRBJ2-5
abundance: -
len: 14
v_gene: TRBV2
d_gene: TRBD1
CDR3nt: TGTGCCAGCAGTGCGGACAGGGGCCAAGAGACCCAGTACTTC
CDR3aa: CASSADRGQETQYF

j_gene: TRBJ2-2
abundance: -
len: 14
v_gene: TRBV6-1
d_gene: -
CDR3nt: TGTGCCAGCAGCGAAGGCTACTCGACCGGGGAGCTGTTTTTT
CDR3aa: CASSEGYSTGELFF

j_gene: TRBJ1-5
abundance: -
len: 18
v_gene: TRBV4-1
d_gene: TRBD1
CDR3nt: TGCGCCAGCAGCCAATGGGGGGACAGGGGATTCAACAATCAGCCCCAGCATTTT
CDR3aa: CASSQWGDRGFNNQPQHF

j_gene: TRBJ2-7
abundance: -
len: 16
v_gene: TRBV30
d_gene: TRBD2
CDR3nt: TGTGCCTGGAGTGGGACTAGCGGCAGGAGCTCCTACGAGCAGTACTTC
CDR3aa: CAWSGTSGRSSYEQYF

j_gene: TRBJ2-3
abundance: once
len: 15
v_gene: TRBV11-2
d_gene: TRBD1
CDR3nt: TGTGCCAGCAGCCGGACAGGGGGTTTCGCAGATACGCAGTATTTT
CDR3aa: CASSRTGGFADTQYF

j_gene: TRBJ2-7
abundance: -
len: 14
v_gene: TRBV5-4
d_gene: TRBD1
CDR3nt: TGTGCCAGCAGCGAGGACAGGGGGCTCAACGAGCAGTACTTC
CDR3aa: CASSEDRGLNEQYF

j_gene: TRBJ2-4
abundance: -
len: 12
v_gene: TRBV7-2
d_gene: -
CDR3nt: TGTGCCAGCAGCTTAGTCTTAAACATTCAGTACTTC
CDR3aa: CASSLVLNIQYF

j_gene: TRBJ2-5
abundance: -
len: 12
v_gene: TRBV2
d_gene: -
CDR3nt: TGTGCCAGCAGTGATGACACGGAGACCCAGTACTTC
CDR3aa: CASSDDTETQYF

j_gene: TRBJ1-5
abundance: -
len: 13
v_gene: TRBV5-1
d_gene: -
CDR3nt: TGCGCCAGCAGCGGGGGACATAATCAGCCCCAGCATTTT
CDR3aa: CASSGGHNQPQHF

j_gene: TRBJ2-7
abundance: -
len: 15
v_gene: TRBV7-2
d_gene: TRBD1
CDR3nt: TGTGCCAGCAGCTTGACCCCTGGACAGGGCTACGAGCAGTACTTC
CDR3aa: CASSLTPGQGYEQYF

j_gene: TRBJ1-6
abundance: -
len: 14
v_gene: TRBV2
d_gene: -
CDR3nt: TGTGCCAGCGGCGGGGGGATATTGAACTCACCCCTCCACTTT
CDR3aa: CASGGGILNSPLHF

j_gene: TRBJ2-2
abundance: once
len: 16
v_gene: TRBV18
d_gene: -
CDR3nt: TGTGCCAGCTCACGGACAGGGAGGGGTGACACCGGGGAGCTGTTTTTT
CDR3aa: CASSRTGRGDTGELFF

j_gene: TRBJ2-5
abundance: few
len: 15
v_gene: TRBV19
d_gene: TRBD2
CDR3nt: TGTGCCAGTAGTATGGCTCGGGGGGGATCAGAGACCCAGTACTTC
CDR3aa: CASSMARGGSETQYF

j_gene: TRBJ2-7
abundance: -
len: 17
v_gene: TRBV4-3
d_gene: TRBD1
CDR3nt: TGCGCCAGCAGCCAGGGGACGGCGCGACAGGGGCCCTACGAGCAGTACTTC
CDR3aa: CASSQGTARQGPYEQYF

j_gene: TRBJ1-1
abundance: -
len: 15
v_gene: TRBV4-2
d_gene: -
CDR3nt: TGTGCCAGCAGCCAAGTTACAGTGATGAACACTGAAGCTTTCTTT
CDR3aa: CASSQVTVMNTEAFF